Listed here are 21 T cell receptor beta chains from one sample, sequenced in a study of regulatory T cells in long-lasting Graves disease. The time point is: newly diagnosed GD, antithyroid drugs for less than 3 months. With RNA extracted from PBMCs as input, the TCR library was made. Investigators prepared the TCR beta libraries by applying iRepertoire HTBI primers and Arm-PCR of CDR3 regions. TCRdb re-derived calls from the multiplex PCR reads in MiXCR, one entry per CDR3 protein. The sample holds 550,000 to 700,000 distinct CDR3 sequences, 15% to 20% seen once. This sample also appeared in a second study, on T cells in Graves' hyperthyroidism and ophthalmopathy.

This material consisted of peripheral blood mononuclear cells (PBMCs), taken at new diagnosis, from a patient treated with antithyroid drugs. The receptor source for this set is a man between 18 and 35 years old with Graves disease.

In DNA form, the CDR3 reads TGCAGTGCTAGAGATCAGTTCGGCAGGAGTCACACTGAAGCTTTCTTT. It encodes CSARDQFGRSHTEAFF. The chain is built from TRBV20-1 and TRBJ1-1; D remains ambiguous. The CDR3 covers 16 residues. The germline gives CDR1 DFQATT, CDR2 SNEGSKA (reference sequence). V lost 0 bases and J lost 3, with 17 bases in between.

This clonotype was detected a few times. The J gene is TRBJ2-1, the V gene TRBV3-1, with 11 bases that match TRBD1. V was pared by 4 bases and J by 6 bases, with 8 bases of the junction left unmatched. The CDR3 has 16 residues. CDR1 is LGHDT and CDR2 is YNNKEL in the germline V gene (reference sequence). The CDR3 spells CASSRRDRGLGNEQFF. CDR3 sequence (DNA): TGTGCCAGCAGCCGTCGGGACAGGGGGTTAGGCAATGAGCAGTTCTTC.

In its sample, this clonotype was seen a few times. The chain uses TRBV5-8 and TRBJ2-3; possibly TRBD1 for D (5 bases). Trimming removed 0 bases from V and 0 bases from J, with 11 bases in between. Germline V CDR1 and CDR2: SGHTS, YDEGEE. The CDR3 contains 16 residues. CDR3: CASSLGMGPSTDTQYF. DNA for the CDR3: TGTGCCAGCAGCTTGGGTATGGGGCCAAGCACAGATACGCAGTATTTT. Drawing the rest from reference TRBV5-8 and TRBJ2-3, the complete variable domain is EAGVTQSPTHLIKTRGQQATLRCSPISGHTSVYWYQQALGLGLQFLLWYDEGEERNRGNFPPRFSGRQFPNYSSELNVNALELEDSALYLCASSLGMGPSTDTQYFGPGTRLTVL.

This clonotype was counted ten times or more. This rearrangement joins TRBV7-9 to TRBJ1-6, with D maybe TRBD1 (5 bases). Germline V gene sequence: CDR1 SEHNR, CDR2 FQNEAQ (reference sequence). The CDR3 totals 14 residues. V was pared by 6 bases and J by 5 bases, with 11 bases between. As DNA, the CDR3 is TGTGCCAGCAGAACAACAGGAGATAATTCACCCCTCCACTTT. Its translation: CASRTTGDNSPLHF.

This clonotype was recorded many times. CDR3 nucleotides: TGCGCCAGCAGCTTGGGACAGGGCCCCGAAAAGCAGTACTTC. It encodes CASSLGQGPEKQYF. This chain joins TRBV5-1 and TRBJ2-7, with 7 bases identical to TRBD1. The CDR3 runs 14 residues. V lost 0 bases to trimming and J lost 8 bases; unmatched junction nucleotides: 8. Germline V gene sequence: CDR1 SGHRS, CDR2 YFSETQ.

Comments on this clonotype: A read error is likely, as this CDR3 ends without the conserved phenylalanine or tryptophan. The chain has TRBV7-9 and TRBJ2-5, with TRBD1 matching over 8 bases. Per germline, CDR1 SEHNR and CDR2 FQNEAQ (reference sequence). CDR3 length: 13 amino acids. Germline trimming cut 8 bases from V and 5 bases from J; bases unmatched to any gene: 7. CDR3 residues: CASVDRGQETQYV. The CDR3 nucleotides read TGTGCCAGCGTCGACAGGGGCCAGGAGACCCAGTACGTC.

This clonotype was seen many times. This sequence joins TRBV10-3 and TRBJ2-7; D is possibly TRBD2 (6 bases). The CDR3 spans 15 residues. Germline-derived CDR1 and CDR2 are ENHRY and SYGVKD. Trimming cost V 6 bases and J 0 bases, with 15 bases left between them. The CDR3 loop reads CAISPGLSASYEQYF. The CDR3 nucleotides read TGTGCCATCAGCCCGGGACTTTCAGCCTCCTACGAGCAGTACTTC.

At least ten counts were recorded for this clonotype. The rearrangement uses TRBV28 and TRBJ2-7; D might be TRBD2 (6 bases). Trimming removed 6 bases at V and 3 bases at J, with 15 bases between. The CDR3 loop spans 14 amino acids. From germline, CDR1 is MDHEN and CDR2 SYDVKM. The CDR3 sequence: CASSEGTGLYEQYF. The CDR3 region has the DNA TGTGCCAGCAGCGAGGGGACGGGACTCTACGAGCAGTACTTC.

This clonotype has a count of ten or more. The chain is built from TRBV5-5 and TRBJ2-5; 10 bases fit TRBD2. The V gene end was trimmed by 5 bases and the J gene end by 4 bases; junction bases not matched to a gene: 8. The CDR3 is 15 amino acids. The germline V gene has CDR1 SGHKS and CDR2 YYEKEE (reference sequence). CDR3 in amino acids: CASRELAGVLETQYF. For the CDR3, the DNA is TGTGCCAGCAGAGAGCTAGCGGGAGTTCTAGAGACCCAGTACTTC.

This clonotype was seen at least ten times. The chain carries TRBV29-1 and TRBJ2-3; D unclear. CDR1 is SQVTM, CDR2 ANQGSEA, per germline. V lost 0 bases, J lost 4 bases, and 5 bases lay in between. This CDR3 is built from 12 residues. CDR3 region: CSVEENADTQYF. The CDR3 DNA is TGCAGCGTTGAAGAAAACGCAGATACGCAGTATTTT.

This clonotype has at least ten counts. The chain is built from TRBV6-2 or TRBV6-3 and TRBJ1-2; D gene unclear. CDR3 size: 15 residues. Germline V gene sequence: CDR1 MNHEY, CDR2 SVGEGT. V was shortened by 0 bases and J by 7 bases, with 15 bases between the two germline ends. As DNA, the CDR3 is TGTGCCAGCAGTTACTCCCAACAAGGGTATCGTGGCTACACCTTC. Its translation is CASSYSQQGYRGYTF.

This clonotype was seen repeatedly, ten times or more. DNA for the CDR3: TGTGCCAGCAGCTTCCCAGCTGATTACGAGCAGTACTTC. It encodes CASSFPADYEQYF. The V and J genes are TRBV7-9 and TRBJ2-7; D ambiguous. Trimming removed 3 bases from V and 4 bases from J, with 10 bases in between. Germline CDR1 SEHNR, CDR2 FQNEAQ (reference sequence). The CDR3 contains 13 residues.

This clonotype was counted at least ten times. The CDR3 reads CASSNRLAVYNEQFF. In DNA form, the CDR3 reads TGCGCCAGCAGCAATAGACTAGCGGTTTACAATGAGCAGTTCTTC. The chain carries TRBV5-1 and TRBJ2-1; 9 bases agree with TRBD2. The CDR3 covers 15 residues. Trimming removed 4 bases from V and 4 bases from J; junction bases left unmatched: 6. Looked up from germline, CDR1 is SGHRS and CDR2 is YFSETQ.

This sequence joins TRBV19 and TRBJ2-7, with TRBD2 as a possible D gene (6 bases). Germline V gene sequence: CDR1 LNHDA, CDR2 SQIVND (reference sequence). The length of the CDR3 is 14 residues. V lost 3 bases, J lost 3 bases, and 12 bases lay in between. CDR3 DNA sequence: TGTGCCAGTAGTATGGGGCGGGGCTACTACGAGCAGTACTTC. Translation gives CASSMGRGYYEQYF. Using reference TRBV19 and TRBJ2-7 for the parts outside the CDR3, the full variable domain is DGGITQSPKYLFRKEGQNVTLSCEQNLNHDAMYWYRQDPGQGLRLIYYSQIVNDFQKGDIAEGYSVSREKKESFPLTVTSAQKNPTAFYLCASSMGRGYYEQYFGPGTRLTVT.

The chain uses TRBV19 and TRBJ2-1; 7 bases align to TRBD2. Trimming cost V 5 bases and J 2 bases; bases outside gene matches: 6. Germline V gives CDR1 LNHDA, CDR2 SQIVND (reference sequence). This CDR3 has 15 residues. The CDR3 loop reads CASSPWGGTYNEQFF. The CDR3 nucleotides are TGTGCCAGTAGTCCATGGGGGGGAACCTACAATGAGCAGTTCTTC.

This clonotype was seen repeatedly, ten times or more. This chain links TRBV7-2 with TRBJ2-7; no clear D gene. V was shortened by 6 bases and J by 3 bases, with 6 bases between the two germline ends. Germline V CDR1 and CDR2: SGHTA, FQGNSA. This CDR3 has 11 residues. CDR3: CASSWDYEQYF. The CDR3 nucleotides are TGTGCCAGCAGTTGGGACTACGAGCAGTACTTC.

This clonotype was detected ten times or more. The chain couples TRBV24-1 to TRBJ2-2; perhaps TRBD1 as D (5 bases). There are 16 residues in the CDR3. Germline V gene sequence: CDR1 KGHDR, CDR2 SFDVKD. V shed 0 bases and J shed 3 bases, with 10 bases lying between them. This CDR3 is CATSDLRQGDTGELFF. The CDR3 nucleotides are TGTGCCACCAGTGATTTGCGGCAGGGCGACACCGGGGAGCTGTTTTTT.

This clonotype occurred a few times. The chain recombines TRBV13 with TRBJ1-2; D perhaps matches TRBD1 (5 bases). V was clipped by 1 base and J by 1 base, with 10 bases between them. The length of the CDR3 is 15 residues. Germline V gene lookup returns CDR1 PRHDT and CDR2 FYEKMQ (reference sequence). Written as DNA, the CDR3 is TGTGCCAGCAGCTTAGCGGGGGAATATAACTATGGCTACACCTTC. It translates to CASSLAGEYNYGYTF.

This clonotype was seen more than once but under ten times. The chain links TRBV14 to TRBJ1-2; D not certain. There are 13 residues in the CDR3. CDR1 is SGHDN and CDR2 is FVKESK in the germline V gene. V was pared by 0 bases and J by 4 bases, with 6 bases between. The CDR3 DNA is TGTGCCAGCAGCCAAGACTACACCTATGGCTACACCTTC. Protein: CASSQDYTYGYTF.

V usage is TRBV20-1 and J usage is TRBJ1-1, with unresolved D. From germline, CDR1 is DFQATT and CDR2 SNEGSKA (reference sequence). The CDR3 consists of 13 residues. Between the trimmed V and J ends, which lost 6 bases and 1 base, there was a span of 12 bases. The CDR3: CSARTDRNTEAFF. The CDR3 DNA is TGCAGTGCGCGGACCGACCGGAACACTGAAGCTTTCTTT.

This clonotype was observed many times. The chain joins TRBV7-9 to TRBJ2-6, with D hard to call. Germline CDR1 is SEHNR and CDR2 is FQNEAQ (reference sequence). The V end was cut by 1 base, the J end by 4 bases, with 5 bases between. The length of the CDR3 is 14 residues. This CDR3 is CASSLGVGANVLTF. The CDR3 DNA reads TGTGCCAGCAGCTTAGGGGTCGGGGCCAACGTCCTGACTTTC.